Listed here are 8 T cell receptor beta chains from one sample, sequenced in a study of blood T cells in healthy people across ages. Primed by a sample-barcoded 5' primer and a J-beta primer mix, a second PCR proceeded for roughly 7 to 11 cycles. TCRdb re-called the 5' RACE reads through MiXCR, storing one row per CDR3 protein. The table includes 1.5 million or so distinct CDR3 sequences, roughly 43% detected once. The source material was blood. These receptors came from a woman aged 18-29 years in good health.

This chain links TRBV20-1 with TRBJ2-3, with 9 bases matching TRBD2. Per the germline V gene, CDR1 is DFQATT and CDR2 is SNEGSKA (reference sequence). The CDR3 extends over 13 amino acids. V trimming: 5 bases; J trimming: 4 bases; junction bases outside the gene matches: 4. This CDR3 is CSAHRLAADTQYF. DNA of the CDR3: TGCAGTGCTCATAGACTAGCGGCAGATACGCAGTATTTT.

The CDR3: CASSSGLAGDPSYNEQFF. The DNA of the CDR3 is TGTGCCAGCAGCTCTGGACTAGCGGGGGACCCATCCTACAATGAGCAGTTCTTC. V gene TRBV7-9 combines with J gene TRBJ2-1; 13 nucleotides match TRBD2. The V gene's germline CDR1 is SEHNR and CDR2 FQNEAQ (reference sequence). J was trimmed by 1 base and V by 4 bases; bases with no gene match: 7. The CDR3 extends over 18 amino acids.

This clonotype was counted between two and nine times. This chain joins TRBV5-1 and TRBJ1-2, with a possible D match to TRBD1 (5 bases). CDR3 length: 15 amino acids. The germline CDR1 and CDR2 sequences are SGHRS and YFSETQ. The V end was cut by 0 bases, the J end by 7 bases, with 16 bases between. CDR3 sequence (DNA): TGCGCCAGCAGCTTGGTTGGGGGATCCTCCGGTGGCTACACCTTC. Its protein is CASSLVGGSSGGYTF.

CDR3 coding DNA: TGCAGTGCTAGCCGGGACAGGGGAGCCAAAAACATTCAGTACTTC. Its translation is CSASRDRGAKNIQYF. The chain joins TRBV20-1 to TRBJ2-4; 10 nucleotides align to TRBD1. Germline CDR1 and CDR2: DFQATT and SNEGSKA (reference sequence). Losses at the gene ends were 3 bases for V and 0 bases for J; bases not matched to a gene: 2. The CDR3 runs 15 residues.

The V and J genes are TRBV9 and TRBJ1-1; D is perhaps TRBD1 (6 bases). Looked up from germline, CDR1 is SGDLS and CDR2 is YYNGEE. The CDR3 sequence is 14 residues long. The V end lost 3 bases, the J end lost 3 bases, and 12 bases lay between the germline ends. The CDR3 DNA sequence: TGTGCCAGCAGCGCCACGGACAGCTACACTGAAGCTTTCTTT. Its translation: CASSATDSYTEAFF.

This chain connects TRBV28 to TRBJ1-5; no clear D. Germline V gives CDR1 MDHEN, CDR2 SYDVKM. This CDR3 has 13 residues. V dropped 3 bases and J dropped 6 bases, with 9 bases sitting between them. The CDR3 DNA reads TGTGCCAGCAGTTTTAGTTTCACTCAGCCCCAGCATTTT. It specifies CASSFSFTQPQHF.

The chain couples TRBV20-1 to TRBJ2-3, with a possible D match to TRBD1 (6 bases). CDR3 length: 13 residues. Trimming pared 7 bases from V and 6 bases from J, leaving 17 bases between. Germline CDR1 and CDR2: DFQATT and SNEGSKA (reference sequence). This CDR3 is CSVTTGTTDTQYF. CDR3 DNA: TGCAGTGTCACAACCGGGACAACCGATACGCAGTATTTT.

This clonotype was recorded a few times. This chain connects TRBV29-1 to TRBJ2-7; possible D gene TRBD1, 6 bases. Germline V gives CDR1 SQVTM, CDR2 ANQGSEA. V was trimmed by 7 bases and J by 4 bases, leaving 14 bases between them. This CDR3 comprises 12 residues. CDR3 amino acids: CSAQHREYEQYF. In DNA, the CDR3 is TGCAGCGCCCAACACAGGGAGTACGAGCAGTACTTC.